This TCR beta chain was documented in a study of shared clonotypes between healthy human individuals. From germline, CDR1 is SQVTM and CDR2 ANQGSEA. Trimming pared 6 bases from V and 1 base from J, leaving 12 bases between. CDR3 length equals 13 residues. This clone was recorded many times. Other DNA sequences of this sample code for an identical CDR3. Here immunoSEQ multiplex PCR was the method, and the copy in TCRdb shows in-frame clones only, minus some. The data contain about 560,000 clones, around 76% of them seen just once; the ten biggest clones take up approximately 12%. The chain combines TRBV29-1 with TRBJ1-1; D may be TRBD1 (5 bases). The sample consisted of PBMCs. This receptor was taken from a woman between 35 and 50 years old in good health. Some clones in this sample may be carry-over from other donors' samples. CDR3 nucleotides: TGCAGCGTGGGGGACGCGGGGAACACTGAAGCTTTCTTT. It translates to CSVGDAGNTEAFF.